These T cell receptor beta chains were read from a single sample in a study of blood T cell repertoires in COVID-19. TCRdb's table, derived via immunoSEQ multiplex PCR, lists solely in-frame clones and lacks some. The table includes more than 350,000 clones, roughly 90% detected once. The specimen was peripheral blood. These receptor sequences come from a woman in her twenties or thirties with COVID-19, enrolled during active disease. The CDR3 runs from the conserved cysteine through the conserved F or W. The D gene is left open where the match is weak. For some rows the clone size is stated as once, few or many, or as a class when expanded; others skip it.

D gene: .; J gene: TRBJ2-7; V gene: TRBV10-2; clone size: .; CDR3 protein: CASSFTYRTASYEQYF; CDR3 DNA: TGCGCCAGCAGTTTCACCTATAGGACAGCCTCCTACGAGCAGTACTTC
D gene: .; J gene: TRBJ1-1; V gene: TRBV18; clone size: once; CDR3 protein: CASSPMGGGLDTEAFF; CDR3 DNA: TGTGCCAGCTCACCAATGGGTGGCGGGTTGGACACTGAAGCTTTCTTT
D gene: .; J gene: TRBJ2-7; V gene: TRBV18; clone size: .; CDR3 protein: CASSLVEGLSSYEQYF; CDR3 DNA: TGTGCCAGCTCACTGGTGGAGGGGCTAAGCTCCTACGAGCAGTACTTC
D gene: TRBD2; J gene: TRBJ2-1; V gene: TRBV2; clone size: .; CDR3 protein: CASSEVAGDDGPRFF; CDR3 DNA: TGTGCCAGCAGTGAAGTAGCGGGAGACGACGGCCCTCGGTTCTTC
D gene: TRBD2; J gene: TRBJ2-1; V gene: TRBV9; clone size: .; CDR3 protein: CASSVVLAGVDEQFF; CDR3 DNA: TGTGCCAGCAGCGTAGTACTAGCGGGGGTGGATGAGCAGTTCTTC
D gene: .; J gene: TRBJ1-4; V gene: TRBV27; clone size: .; CDR3 protein: CASSPRGGAGKNEKLFF; CDR3 DNA: TGTGCCAGCAGCCCCCGGGGGGGCGCAGGGAAGAATGAAAAACTGTTTTTT
D gene: .; J gene: TRBJ2-5; V gene: TRBV3-1/TRBV3-2; clone size: .; CDR3 protein: CASSQGAPGAETQYF; CDR3 DNA: TGTGCCAGCAGCCAAGGGGCCCCCGGCGCCGAGACCCAGTACTTC
D gene: .; J gene: TRBJ1-4; V gene: TRBV2; clone size: .; CDR3 protein: CASRWRGTGPNEKLFF; CDR3 DNA: TGTGCCAGCAGATGGCGGGGCACAGGCCCTAATGAAAAACTGTTTTTT
D gene: .; J gene: TRBJ1-2; V gene: TRBV18; clone size: .; CDR3 protein: CASSPPWGGYTF; CDR3 DNA: TGTGCCAGCTCACCCCCCTGGGGCGGCTACACCTTC
D gene: .; J gene: TRBJ1-2; V gene: TRBV7-2; clone size: .; CDR3 protein: CASSSGARYGYTF; CDR3 DNA: TGTGCCAGCAGCTCCGGAGCTAGATATGGCTACACCTTC
D gene: .; J gene: TRBJ2-2; V gene: TRBV3-1/TRBV3-2; clone size: .; CDR3 protein: CASAPEALTNTGELFF; CDR3 DNA: TGTGCCAGCGCCCCCGAAGCTCTAACGAACACCGGGGAGCTGTTTTTT
D gene: TRBD1; J gene: TRBJ1-5; V gene: TRBV7-9; clone size: .; CDR3 protein: CASSTDRERDQPQHF; CDR3 DNA: TGTGCCAGCAGCACAGACAGGGAACGGGATCAGCCCCAGCATTTT
D gene: .; J gene: TRBJ2-4; V gene: TRBV23-1; clone size: .; CDR3 protein: CASSQSVYRGSKNIQYF; CDR3 DNA: TGCGCCAGCAGTCAATCGGTTTATAGGGGGAGCAAAAACATTCAGTACTTC
D gene: .; J gene: TRBJ1-2; V gene: TRBV27; clone size: .; CDR3 protein: CASSLTGGRGGYTF; CDR3 DNA: TGTGCCAGCAGTCTAACCGGGGGACGAGGTGGCTACACCTTC
D gene: .; J gene: TRBJ2-3; V gene: TRBV3-1/TRBV3-2; clone size: .; CDR3 protein: CASSRGGTDTQYF; CDR3 DNA: TGTGCCAGCAGCCGAGGCGGAACAGATACGCAGTATTTT
D gene: .; J gene: TRBJ1-3; V gene: TRBV11-2; clone size: .; CDR3 protein: CASSAPTDSGNTIYF; CDR3 DNA: TGTGCCAGCAGCGCGCCCACAGACTCTGGAAACACCATATATTTT
D gene: TRBD1; J gene: TRBJ2-1; V gene: TRBV11-3; clone size: .; CDR3 protein: CASSLVGQGYNEQFF; CDR3 DNA: TGTGCCAGCAGCTTAGTGGGACAGGGTTACAATGAGCAGTTCTTC
D gene: .; J gene: TRBJ2-1; V gene: TRBV6-2/TRBV6-3; clone size: .; CDR3 protein: CASSRYYNEQFF; CDR3 DNA: TGTGCCAGCAGTCGTTACTACAATGAGCAGTTCTTC
D gene: .; J gene: TRBJ1-1; V gene: TRBV5-1; clone size: .; CDR3 protein: CASSLGPGSTEAFF; CDR3 DNA: TGCGCCAGCAGCTTGGGTCCAGGGTCCACTGAAGCTTTCTTT
D gene: TRBD1; J gene: TRBJ1-2; V gene: TRBV27; clone size: .; CDR3 protein: CASSSGQSMNNYGYTF; CDR3 DNA: TGTGCCAGCAGTTCGGGACAGTCAATGAATAACTATGGCTACACCTTC
D gene: TRBD1; J gene: TRBJ1-1; V gene: TRBV6-2/TRBV6-3; clone size: .; CDR3 protein: CASSDRGGREAFF; CDR3 DNA: TGTGCCAGCAGTGACAGGGGGGGCCGAGAAGCTTTCTTT
D gene: TRBD2; J gene: TRBJ2-1; V gene: TRBV13; clone size: .; CDR3 protein: CASSPQGLAGGGEQFF; CDR3 DNA: TGTGCCAGCAGCCCTCAGGGACTAGCGGGAGGCGGTGAGCAGTTCTTC
D gene: TRBD1; J gene: TRBJ1-1; V gene: TRBV27; clone size: .; CDR3 protein: CASSFIRGPNTEAFF; CDR3 DNA: TGTGCCAGCAGTTTTATAAGGGGGCCGAACACTGAAGCTTTCTTT
D gene: .; J gene: TRBJ2-2; V gene: TRBV6-6; clone size: .; CDR3 protein: CASTKGTPTGELFF; CDR3 DNA: TGTGCCAGCACCAAAGGGACTCCCACCGGGGAGCTGTTTTTT
D gene: .; J gene: TRBJ2-3; V gene: TRBV5-1; clone size: .; CDR3 protein: CASSLARVQRGTSTDTQYF; CDR3 DNA: TGCGCCAGCAGCTTGGCACGGGTGCAACGGGGTACTAGCACAGATACGCAGTATTTT
D gene: TRBD2; J gene: TRBJ2-1; V gene: TRBV28; clone size: .; CDR3 protein: CASSLVSSGSYNEQFF; CDR3 DNA: TGTGCCAGCAGTTTGGTGTCTAGCGGCTCCTACAATGAGCAGTTCTTC
D gene: TRBD2; J gene: TRBJ2-1; V gene: TRBV12-3/TRBV12-4; clone size: few; CDR3 protein: CASSLDPSGSQFF; CDR3 DNA: TGTGCCAGCAGTTTAGACCCTAGCGGGAGTCAGTTCTTC
D gene: .; J gene: TRBJ1-5; V gene: TRBV27; clone size: .; CDR3 protein: CASRPRGRSNQPQHF; CDR3 DNA: TGTGCCAGCAGGCCCCGAGGAAGAAGCAATCAGCCCCAGCATTTT
D gene: .; J gene: TRBJ2-1; V gene: TRBV25-1; clone size: .; CDR3 protein: CASSATNWKGNEQFF; CDR3 DNA: TGTGCCAGCAGTGCAACGAATTGGAAGGGGAATGAGCAGTTCTTC
D gene: .; J gene: TRBJ1-4; V gene: TRBV6-5; clone size: .; CDR3 protein: CASSPRRGTNEKLFF; CDR3 DNA: TGTGCCAGCAGCCCCCGCAGGGGAACTAATGAAAAACTGTTTTTT
D gene: .; J gene: TRBJ2-3; V gene: TRBV6-2/TRBV6-3; clone size: .; CDR3 protein: CASSYSNGGVDTQYF; CDR3 DNA: TGTGCCAGCAGTTACTCGAATGGCGGGGTTGATACGCAGTATTTT
D gene: .; J gene: TRBJ2-1; V gene: TRBV3-1/TRBV3-2; clone size: .; CDR3 protein: CASSQDLGSYNEQFF; CDR3 DNA: TGTGCCAGCAGCCAAGACCTAGGCTCCTACAATGAGCAGTTCTTC
D gene: .; J gene: TRBJ2-1; V gene: TRBV9; clone size: .; CDR3 protein: CASSALLASFYNEQFF; CDR3 DNA: TGTGCCAGCAGCGCGTTACTAGCTTCCTTCTACAATGAGCAGTTCTTC
D gene: TRBD2; J gene: TRBJ2-1; V gene: TRBV19; clone size: .; CDR3 protein: CASMGLADNNEQFF; CDR3 DNA: TGTGCCAGTATGGGACTAGCGGATAACAATGAGCAGTTCTTC
D gene: TRBD1; J gene: TRBJ2-7; V gene: TRBV4-1; clone size: .; CDR3 protein: CASSQDEMILRDSSYEQYF; CDR3 DNA: TGCGCCAGCAGCCAAGATGAGATGATTTTGAGGGACAGTTCCTACGAGCAGTACTTC
D gene: TRBD1; J gene: TRBJ1-2; V gene: TRBV6-4; clone size: .; CDR3 protein: CASSDSSGTGGYGYTF; CDR3 DNA: TGTGCCAGCAGTGACTCCTCCGGGACAGGGGGCTATGGCTACACCTTC
D gene: TRBD1; J gene: TRBJ1-1; V gene: TRBV27; clone size: .; CDR3 protein: CASKLKRGRDTEAFF; CDR3 DNA: TGTGCCAGCAAGTTGAAGAGGGGGCGGGACACTGAAGCTTTCTTT
D gene: TRBD1; J gene: TRBJ2-6; V gene: TRBV5-1; clone size: .; CDR3 protein: CASSTSRTGGRRTGANVLTF; CDR3 DNA: TGCGCCAGCAGCACCTCTAGGACAGGGGGCAGGAGGACCGGGGCCAACGTCCTGACTTTC
D gene: TRBD1; J gene: TRBJ1-5; V gene: TRBV6-6; clone size: .; CDR3 protein: CASEAGGFHQPQHF; CDR3 DNA: TGTGCCAGCGAGGCAGGGGGCTTTCATCAGCCCCAGCATTTT
D gene: TRBD1; J gene: TRBJ1-2; V gene: TRBV27; clone size: .; CDR3 protein: CASSSTSRDRGGYGYTF; CDR3 DNA: TGTGCCAGCAGTTCAACCTCCCGGGACAGGGGTGGCTATGGCTACACCTTC
D gene: TRBD1; J gene: TRBJ1-6; V gene: TRBV3-1/TRBV3-2; clone size: .; CDR3 protein: CASSQDQRLKDRAREDSPLHF; CDR3 DNA: TGTGCCAGCAGCCAAGATCAACGGCTTAAGGACAGGGCAAGGGAGGATTCACCCCTCCACTTT
D gene: TRBD1; J gene: TRBJ1-2; V gene: TRBV18; clone size: .; CDR3 protein: CASSPGQGDRGYTF; CDR3 DNA: TGTGCCAGCTCACCCGGACAGGGGGATCGTGGCTACACCTTC
D gene: .; J gene: TRBJ2-5; V gene: TRBV20-1; clone size: .; CDR3 protein: CSASSPGEETQYF; CDR3 DNA: TGCAGTGCTAGTAGCCCCGGGGAAGAGACCCAGTACTTC
D gene: TRBD1; J gene: TRBJ2-4; V gene: TRBV12-3/TRBV12-4; clone size: once; CDR3 protein: CASSTDRENIQYF; CDR3 DNA: TGTGCCAGCAGTACAGACAGGGAAAACATTCAGTACTTC
D gene: .; J gene: TRBJ2-4; V gene: TRBV2; clone size: .; CDR3 protein: CASSEQAKNIQYF; CDR3 DNA: TGTGCCAGCAGTGAGCAGGCCAAAAACATTCAGTACTTC
D gene: TRBD1; J gene: TRBJ1-2; V gene: TRBV27; clone size: .; CDR3 protein: CASSVDREGYGYTF; CDR3 DNA: TGTGCCAGCAGCGTGGACAGGGAAGGCTATGGCTACACCTTC
D gene: TRBD1; J gene: TRBJ2-7; V gene: TRBV29-1; clone size: .; CDR3 protein: CSVPISGTGAYEQYF; CDR3 DNA: TGCAGCGTCCCGATTTCCGGGACAGGGGCCTACGAGCAGTACTTC
D gene: .; J gene: TRBJ1-3; V gene: TRBV19; clone size: .; CDR3 protein: CASSISGTGNTIYF; CDR3 DNA: TGTGCCAGTAGTATTTCAGGGACTGGAAACACCATATATTTT
D gene: TRBD2; J gene: TRBJ2-5; V gene: TRBV5-6; clone size: .; CDR3 protein: CASSGGLAEYQETQYF; CDR3 DNA: TGTGCCAGCAGCGGGGGACTAGCGGAATACCAAGAGACCCAGTACTTC
D gene: TRBD1; J gene: TRBJ1-1; V gene: TRBV18; clone size: few; CDR3 protein: CASSGTGSDTEAFF; CDR3 DNA: TGTGCCAGCTCAGGGACAGGGTCGGACACTGAAGCTTTCTTT
D gene: .; J gene: TRBJ2-7; V gene: TRBV7-9; clone size: .; CDR3 protein: CASSPTVTGLREQYF; CDR3 DNA: TGTGCCAGCAGCCCGACTGTAACGGGGTTAAGGGAGCAGTACTTC